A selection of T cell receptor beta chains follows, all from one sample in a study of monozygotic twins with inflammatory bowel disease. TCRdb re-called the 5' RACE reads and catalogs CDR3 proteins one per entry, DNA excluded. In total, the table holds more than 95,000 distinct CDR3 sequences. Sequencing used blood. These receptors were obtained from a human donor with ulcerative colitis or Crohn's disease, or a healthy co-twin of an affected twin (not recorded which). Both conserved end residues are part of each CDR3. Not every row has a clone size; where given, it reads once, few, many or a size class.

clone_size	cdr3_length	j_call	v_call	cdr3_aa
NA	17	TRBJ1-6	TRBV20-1	CSAHRLQESSYNSPLHF
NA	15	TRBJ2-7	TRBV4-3	CASSQEGTSRYEQYF
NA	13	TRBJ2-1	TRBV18	CASSQGANNEQFF
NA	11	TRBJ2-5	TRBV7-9	CASSFQETQYF
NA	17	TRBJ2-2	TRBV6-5	CASSWGPAGRGTGELFF
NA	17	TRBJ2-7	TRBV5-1	CASSSGFGRTSYDEQYF
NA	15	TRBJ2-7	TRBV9	CASSGGGGMLGEQYF
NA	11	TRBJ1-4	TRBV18	CASSTREKLFF
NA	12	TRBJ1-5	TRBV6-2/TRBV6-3	CASSPRGQPQHF
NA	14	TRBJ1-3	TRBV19	CASRQGRSGNTIYF
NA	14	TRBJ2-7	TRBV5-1	CASSQPGQGNEQYF
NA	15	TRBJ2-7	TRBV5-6	CASSLIRRPVNEQYF
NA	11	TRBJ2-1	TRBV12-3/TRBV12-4	CASNGYNEQFF
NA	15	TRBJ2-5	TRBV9	CASSVEGTGIETQYF
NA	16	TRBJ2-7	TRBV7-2	CASSPKSGRQFYEQYF
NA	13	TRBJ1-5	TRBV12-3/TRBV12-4	CASSGQSNQPQHF
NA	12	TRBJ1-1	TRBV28	CASTFGGREAFF
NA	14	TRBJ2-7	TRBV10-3	CAISESLKSYEQYF
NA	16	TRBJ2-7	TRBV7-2	CASRNSGTSGNYEQYF
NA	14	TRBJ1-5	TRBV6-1	CASSERDSNQPQHF
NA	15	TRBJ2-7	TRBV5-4	CASSLAAVGTYEQYF
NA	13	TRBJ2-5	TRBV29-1	CSVVGTKQETQYF
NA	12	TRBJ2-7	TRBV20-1	CSARTNSYEQYF
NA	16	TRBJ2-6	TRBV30	CAWTSGGASGANVLTF
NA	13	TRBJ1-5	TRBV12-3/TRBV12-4	CASRRIDGQPQHF
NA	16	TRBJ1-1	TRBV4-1	CASSQDARGAYTEAFF
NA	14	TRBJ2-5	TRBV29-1	CSVERTGVQETQYF
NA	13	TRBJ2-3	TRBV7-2	CASSFVFGDTQYF
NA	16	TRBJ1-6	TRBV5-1	CASSFIAGTANSPLHF
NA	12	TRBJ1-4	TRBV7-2	CASSLWPEKLFF
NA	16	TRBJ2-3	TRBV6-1	CASSPLGRGMTDTQYF
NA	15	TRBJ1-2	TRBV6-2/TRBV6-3	CASSFQRSVIGGYTF
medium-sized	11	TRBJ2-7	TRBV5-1	CASSSKHEQYF
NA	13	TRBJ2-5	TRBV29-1	CSVEGKSRETQYF
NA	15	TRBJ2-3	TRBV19	CASSIASGATDTQYF
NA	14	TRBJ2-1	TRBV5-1	CASSLEAVHNEQFF
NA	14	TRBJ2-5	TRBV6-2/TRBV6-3	CASTQDGRKAAQYF
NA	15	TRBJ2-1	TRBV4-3	CASSRLSGSYNELFF
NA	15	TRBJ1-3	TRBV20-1	CSARGRGPSGNTIYF
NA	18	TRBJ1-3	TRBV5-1	CASSPLWTGGGSGNTIYF
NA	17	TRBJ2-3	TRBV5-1	CASSFSGLAGSGDTQYF
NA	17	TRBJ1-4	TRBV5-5	CASSSGDAGGRTEKLFF
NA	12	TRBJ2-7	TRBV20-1	CSARDTRYEQYF
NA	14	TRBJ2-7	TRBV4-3	CASSTRTGIYEQYF
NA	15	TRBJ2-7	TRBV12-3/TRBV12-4	CASSPVLGNSYEQYF
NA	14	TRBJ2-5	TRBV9	CASSVRGEGETQYF
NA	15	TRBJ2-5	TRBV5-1	CASSLTSGIQETQYF
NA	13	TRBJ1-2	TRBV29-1	CSVEGFSLYGYTF
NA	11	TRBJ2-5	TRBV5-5	CAPRLQETQYF
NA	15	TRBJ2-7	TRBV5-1	CASRPQGGEAYEQYF
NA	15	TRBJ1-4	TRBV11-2	CASSSLQIMNEKLFF
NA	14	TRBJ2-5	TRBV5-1	CASSLGQGLETQYF
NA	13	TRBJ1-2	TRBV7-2	CASSNRQGSGYTF
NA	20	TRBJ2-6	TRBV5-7	CASSPLSSGGISSGANVLTF